This T cell receptor beta chain was profiled in a study of T cell responses to AZD1222 COVID-19 vaccine. Overall study findings and caveats: Nearly half of the spike-specific TCRs reportedly recognize variant regions that carry no mutations. At 160-218 and 743-854, vaccine-associated CD4 TCRs were dominant, and they spanned spike. Clonal diversity may have been underestimated, and the donors were mostly white British, with more females than males.

Points on this clone: What it recognizes is unknown.

Here immunoSEQ multiplex PCR was the method, and the copy in TCRdb shows in-frame clones only, minus some. The table has 120,000 or so clones, roughly nine tenths seen once. The CDR3 is made up of 13 amino acids. The germline V and J ends were trimmed by 2 bases and 3 bases, with 8 bases remaining between them. Germline V gene lookup returns CDR1 SGHVS and CDR2 FQNEAQ. The source material was peripheral blood, sampled on day 0 of AZD1222 vaccination. The TCR originated in an adult in good health. This chain joins TRBV7-8 and TRBJ2-7, with unresolved D. CDR3: CASSLQANYEQYF. DNA for the CDR3: TGTGCCAGCAGCTTACAAGCAAACTACGAGCAGTACTTC.